The 14 T cell receptor beta chains below were found in one sample sequenced in a study of glioma-infiltrating T cells. TCR alpha and beta CDR3 regions were amplified from RNA using iRepertoire nested multiplex PCR. TCRdb re-analysed the multiplex PCR reads in MiXCR, keeping a single row per CDR3 protein. Of about 210,000 distinct CDR3 sequences detected, approximately 30% appear once; the ten largest clones hold around 20%. Material for sequencing was glioma tissue, nonneoplastic brain tissue, or PBMCs (not recorded which). These receptors all stem from a human donor with low-grade glioma or glioblastoma, undergoing nonglioma brain surgery, or in good health (not recorded which).

This clonotype was detected ten times or more. This sequence joins TRBV6-1 and TRBJ2-7; D unclear. The CDR3 is 13 residues long. Trimming took off 6 bases at V and 5 bases at J, with 14 bases between the two ends. CDR1 and CDR2 from the germline V gene are MNHNS and SASEGT. The CDR3 region has the DNA TGTGCCAGCAGCCACCTGCGCGCCAACGAGCAGTACTTC. Translating gives CASSHLRANEQYF.

This clonotype came up many times. The CDR3 nucleotides read TGCAGTGCTAGAGCTCTCGACAGGGAAGACTACGAGCAGTACTTC. Protein: CSARALDREDYEQYF. The chain is built from TRBV20-1 and TRBJ2-7; 7 bases are a match to TRBD1. Germline V gene lookup returns CDR1 DFQATT and CDR2 SNEGSKA (reference sequence). Trimming at V came to 1 base and at J to 3 bases, leaving 9 bases not matched to a gene. CDR3 size: 15 residues.

This clonotype was detected ten times or more. J is TRBJ2-7 and V is TRBV27; 14 nucleotides match TRBD2. The length of the CDR3 is 16 residues. Germline lookup yields CDR1 MNHEY and CDR2 SMNVEV (reference sequence). After removal of 2 bases from V and 6 bases from J, the junction contained 6 bases not matched to a gene. As DNA, the CDR3 is TGTGCCAGCAGTTTAACCGTAGGACTAGCGGGAGGCGAGCAGTACTTC. This gives the protein CASSLTVGLAGGEQYF.

This clonotype was detected ten times or more. The chain carries TRBV7-2 and TRBJ1-6, with D unclear. CDR1 is SGHTA and CDR2 is FQGNSA in the germline V gene. The ends were cut back, 5 bases at V and 8 bases at J, with 10 bases in the middle. The length of the CDR3 is 13 residues. CDR3: CASSPRSYSPLHF. For the CDR3, the DNA is TGTGCCAGCAGCCCCCGGTCCTATTCACCCCTCCACTTT.

Note on this clonotype: Its ends do not fully match the called genes, so a read error is possible. The chain joins TRBV20-1 to TRBJ2-1; D is possibly TRBD2 (7 bases). The CDR3 consists of 14 residues. CDR1 is DFQATT and CDR2 is SNEGSKA in the germline V gene (reference sequence). The CDR3 spells CSAPGGWPDNEQVF. CDR3 bases: TGCAGCGCCCCGGGGGGCTGGCCGGACAATGAGCAGGTCTTC.

The sample holds many counts of this clonotype. The chain carries TRBV7-9 and TRBJ2-3, with TRBD2 identical over 9 bases. V trimming: 5 bases; J trimming: 6 bases; junction bases outside the gene matches: 18. Germline CDR1 and CDR2: SEHNR and FQNEAQ (reference sequence). There are 18 residues in the CDR3. CDR3 region: CASSPRGSGRVMTDTQYF. In DNA, the CDR3 is TGTGCCAGCAGCCCTCGAGGTAGCGGGAGAGTGATGACGGATACGCAGTATTTT.

In its sample, this clonotype was seen many times. CDR3 nucleotide sequence: TGTGCCAGCAGCTTACAAAGGGGTCGGTATGAAAAACTGTTTTTT. It codes for CASSLQRGRYEKLFF. The chain has TRBV7-9 and TRBJ1-4; maybe TRBD1 (5 bases). The V gene's germline CDR1 is SEHNR and CDR2 FQNEAQ (reference sequence). Between the trimmed V and J ends, which lost 2 bases and 6 bases, there was a span of 13 bases. CDR3 size: 15 residues.

This clonotype was seen repeatedly, ten times or more. The V and J genes are TRBV6-6 and TRBJ1-5, with 7 positions matching TRBD1. V lost 2 bases to trimming and J lost 2 bases; unmatched junction nucleotides: 0. The CDR3 runs 14 residues. Per the germline V gene, CDR1 is MNHNY and CDR2 is SVGAGI (reference sequence). In DNA form, the CDR3 reads TGTGCCAGCAGTTACGGACAGGGCAATCAGCCCCAGCATTTT. Protein sequence: CASSYGQGNQPQHF.

Comment on this clonotype: A much larger clone lies one base from this, so it may be a read error. The chain combines TRBV7-9 with TRBJ2-5; 7 nucleotides line up with TRBD1. Trimming cost V 3 bases and J 6 bases; bases outside gene matches: 7. The CDR3 is 14 residues long. Germline V CDR1 and CDR2: SEHNR, FQNEAQ (reference sequence). CDR3 loop: CASSFTGVGQTQYF. In DNA form, the CDR3 reads TGTGCCAGCAGCTTCACAGGGGTGGGACAGACCCAGTACTTC.

This clonotype was observed many times. The chain links TRBV28 to TRBJ2-7; 10 bases are a match to TRBD1. V was clipped by 4 bases and J by 1 base; unmatched bases: 10. CDR1 is MDHEN and CDR2 is SYDVKM in the germline V gene. This CDR3 comprises 17 residues. The CDR3 coding sequence is TGTGCCAGCAGTTCCTACACAGGACAGGGGGGATCCTACGAGCAGTACTTC. The encoded protein is CASSSYTGQGGSYEQYF.

In the case of this clonotype: One end of the junction varies from germline; a read error may be responsible. The rearrangement links TRBV10-3 to TRBJ2-3, with D possibly TRBD2 on 6 matching bases. This CDR3 has 15 amino acids. Germline V gives CDR1 ENHRY, CDR2 SYGVKD. The CDR3 coding sequence is TGTGCCATCAGTGACGGGCGGGGTAGCACAGATACGCAGTGTTTT. Its protein is CAISDGRGSTDTQCF.

This clonotype has a count of ten or more. The chain has TRBV6-1 and TRBJ2-3; D gene uncertain. CDR1 and CDR2 (germline): MNHNS, SASEGT. This CDR3 spans 14 amino acids. Trimming removed 8 bases from V and 4 bases from J, with 16 bases in between. CDR3 residues: CASSRRKGADTQYF. The CDR3 DNA reads TGTGCCAGCTCCCGCCGGAAGGGCGCAGATACGCAGTATTTT.

The genes are TRBV7-8 and TRBJ2-3; 9 positions match TRBD2. Trimming removed 3 bases from V and 0 bases from J; junction bases left unmatched: 13. CDR1 SGHVS and CDR2 FQNEAQ come from the germline V gene. CDR3 length: 19 amino acids. Here the CDR3 DNA reads TGTGCCAGCAGCTTCCTTGGAGCGGGAGCGGGAGGCAGCACAGATACGCAGTATTTT. It is translated as CASSFLGAGAGGSTDTQYF. Filled out from reference TRBV7-8 and TRBJ2-3, the complete variable domain reads GAGVSQSPRYKVAKRGQDVALRCDPISGHVSLFWYQQALGQGPEFLTYFQNEAQLDKSGLPSDRFFAERPEGSVSTLKIQRTQQEDSAVYLCASSFLGAGAGGSTDTQYFGPGTRLTVL.

This clonotype showed up many times. V and J are TRBV5-1 and TRBJ2-1; tentatively, D is TRBD2 (5 bases). Trimming took 8 bases from V and 3 from J, leaving 12 bases between them. CDR3 size: 13 residues. Germline CDR1 is SGHRS and CDR2 is YFSETQ. For the CDR3, the DNA is TGCGCCAGTGGAATCGGGATCTACAATGAGCAGTTCTTC. Encoded protein: CASGIGIYNEQFF.